Sequencing of this T cell receptor beta chain was carried out in a study of blood T cell repertoires in COVID-19 (TCRdb year 2020). For the study in its entirety: ImmuneRACE Cohort 3 recovered participants were defined by two consecutive negative NP/OP PCR tests, healthcare professional clearance, or symptom resolution. Nearly every sample came with metadata listing a de-identified subject ID, COVID-19 status, age in years and sex. Where HLA class I and class II types were available, the types were taken from metadata supplied by the sample provider, not from assay-based typing. Collaborator samples came from the United States, Italy and Spain and covered acute and convalescent phases of COVID-19. The prospective study material was composed of cDNA or gDNA derived from T cells, B-cell-depleted T cells, or PBMCs. The repertoires were released in a freely available public database meant as a resource for research on the immune response to SARS-CoV-2. Subjects who had been exposed to COVID-19, were actively infected with it, or had recovered from it provided the deeply sampled blood TCRbeta repertoires that made up the dataset. The samples were drawn from the first 160 participants of the ongoing ImmuneRACE study and from 950 to 1,500 subjects provided by 6 global collaborators.

Enrolling through a virtual design, the prospective study's participants ranged in age from roughly 18 to 100 years and lived across 20 to 30 United States geographic areas. Cohort assignment in the prospective study relied on participant-reported clinical history from a screening survey and a study questionnaire. Each participant in the prospective study had whole blood, serum and a nasopharyngeal or oropharyngeal swab collected by mobile phlebotomists. Prospective study participants could optionally give additional blood draws and questionnaires over an approximately 2-month period. Before DNA extraction, blood samples from the prospective study were shipped at room temperature or frozen. What the work shows at the level of the full study, not this receptor alone: The quantity of clinical and demographic metadata differed by source and by participant and was supplied without curation.

TCRbeta CDR3 regions were amplified from genomic DNA by means of the immunoSEQ Assay, a bias-controlled multiplex PCR. The authors' pipeline ran thus. Nucleated cell counts per sample were estimated from amplification of reference gene primers within the assay. Sequence reads were collapsed and filtered to measure the absolute abundance of every unique TCRbeta CDR3 rearrangement. For each sample, productive Simpson clonality was calculated as the square root of Simpson's diversity index across productive rearrangements. TCRdb limited this immuneACCESS table to in-frame rearrangements with V and J called. A share of clones is missing; checked studies link under half to unresolved V genes, and the rest is unexplained. The V and J calls and clone size come from that table; D and trimming were worked out from the DNA. This sample has some 190,000 clones in its table, and approximately 90% of those were observed once. The ten largest clonotypes hold 20% to 25% of the sample.

Deletion took 0 bases off V and 6 bases off J, with a span of 6 bases between the germline ends. From the cysteine through the phenylalanine, the CDR3 covers 14 amino acids. Only the CDR3 DNA stays, 42 bases, in frame from base 1. CDR1 and CDR2 are drawn from the germline V gene (reference sequence): LGHDT, YNNKEL. On this clone: Its recognized antigen is unknown. Nothing much larger sits one base from this clone, and base qualities are not available.

The chain is assembled from TRBV3-1 (or the pseudogene TRBV3-2) and TRBJ1-6, with the D gene call left open. Specimen: PBMCs or T cells enriched from blood (not recorded which). The clonotype originates from a woman aged 40 to 50 in a cohort exposed to, infected with or recovered from COVID-19 (not recorded which). The DNA sequence is TGTGCCAGCAGCCAAGAAACCGGTAATTCACCCCTCCACTTT. This translates into CASSQETGNSPLHF.